This T cell receptor (beta chain) emerged from a study of blood T cell repertoires in COVID-19. Study details: COVID-19 samples collected from the United States, Italy and Spain covered acute and convalescent phases.

This CDR3 spans 14 amino acids. Germline CDR1 MNHEY, CDR2 SVGEGT. Trimming cost V 5 bases and J 4 bases, with 14 bases left between them. Method: immunoSEQ multiplex PCR; TCRdb's copy keeps in-frame clones and lacks some. The repertoire consists of 250,000 to 300,000 clones, with about 88% occurring once and the leading ten covering 3.6%. This sequence joins TRBV6-2 or TRBV6-3 and TRBJ1-2; D gene ambiguous. This sequence originates from a man younger than 35 with active or convalescent COVID-19. The source material was peripheral blood. The CDR3 DNA is TGTGCCAGCAGTACCACCCCACGGGGCTATGGCTACACCTTC. It yields the protein CASSTTPRGYGYTF.